These T cell receptor beta chains were read from a single sample in a study of blood T cells in healthy people across ages. TCRdb reanalysed the 5' RACE reads using MiXCR and keeps one entry per CDR3 protein. There are approximately 1.5 million distinct CDR3 sequences in the sample; approximately 32% occur only once, and roughly 12% lies in the top ten. The material sequenced was blood. These receptors came from a young woman in good health. The CDR3 runs from the conserved cysteine through the conserved F or W. A D gene is named only where the DNA matches it firmly. Where a row states a size, it is once, few, many or the class of an expanded clone; other rows omit it.

>TRBD1|TRBJ2-7|NA|TRBV4-2
CASSRPGQMGEQYF
TGTGCCAGCAGCCGACCGGGACAGATGGGGGAGCAGTACTTC
>NA|TRBJ1-3|NA|TRBV20-1
CSAVDGGNTIYF
TGCAGTGCTGTCGACGGTGGAAACACCATATATTTT
>NA|TRBJ2-3|few|TRBV11-2
CAIKGYASSTDTQYF
TGTGCCATCAAAGGGTACGCTTCAAGCACAGATACGCAGTATTTT
>NA|TRBJ1-1|many|TRBV3-1
CASSQVALRESFF
TGTGCCAGCAGCCAAGTCGCGCTTCGGGAGTCTTTCTTT
>TRBD2|TRBJ2-3|many|TRBV13
CASSLGTSVTDTQYF
TGTGCCAGCAGCTTAGGGACTAGCGTCACAGATACGCAGTATTTT
>NA|TRBJ2-7|many|TRBV20-1
CSARPRTGNWEQYF
TGCAGTGCTAGACCACGTACAGGGAATTGGGAGCAGTACTTC
>NA|TRBJ2-7|NA|TRBV15
CATSRGVLGLEGYEQYF
TGTGCCACCAGCAGAGGGGTATTAGGGTTAGAAGGCTACGAGCAGTACTTC
>NA|TRBJ2-3|NA|TRBV20-1
CSAREGSADTQYF
TGCAGTGCTAGAGAGGGAAGTGCAGATACGCAGTATTTT
>NA|TRBJ2-7|few|TRBV5-1
CASSLDRYPYEQYF
TGCGCCAGCAGCCTAGACCGGTATCCCTACGAGCAGTACTTC
>NA|TRBJ1-2|NA|TRBV6-5
CASSPAQQGGYTF
TGTGCCAGCAGCCCCGCTCAGCAGGGCGGCTACACCTTC
>NA|TRBJ2-1|NA|TRBV6-6
CASSGGYYNEQFF
TGTGCCAGCAGCGGAGGCTACTACAATGAGCAGTTCTTC
>TRBD2|TRBJ2-5|many|TRBV10-3
CAISPPGGETQYF
TGTGCCATCAGCCCCCCGGGGGGGGAGACCCAGTACTTC
>NA|TRBJ1-5|many|TRBV4-1
CASSQDRTQPQHF
TGCGCCAGCAGCCAAGATCGGACTCAGCCCCAGCATTTT
>NA|TRBJ2-1|few|TRBV5-1
CASSLSPGLHNEQFF
TGCGCCAGCAGCTTGTCCCCAGGGCTTCACAATGAGCAGTTCTTC
>TRBD2|TRBJ2-7|NA|TRBV29-1
CSVVGLAGGHEQYF
TGCAGCGTCGTGGGACTAGCGGGAGGCCACGAGCAGTACTTC
>NA|TRBJ2-6|NA|TRBV28
CAGSSQLSSGANVLTF
TGTGCCGGCAGTTCACAACTCTCCTCTGGGGCCAACGTCCTGACTTTC
>NA|TRBJ2-1|NA|TRBV29-1
CSVEGASPGAPLYNGQFF
TGCAGCGTTGAAGGGGCTAGTCCGGGCGCGCCCCTCTACAATGGGCAGTTCTTC
>TRBD1|TRBJ2-3|NA|TRBV6-2/TRBV6-3
CASRKGGDTQYF
TGTGCCAGCAGAAAAGGGGGCGATACGCAGTATTTT
>TRBD2|TRBJ2-3|NA|TRBV12-3/TRBV12-4
CASSPLSGGAGDTQYF
TGTGCCAGCAGTCCACTTAGCGGGGGGGCAGGAGATACGCAGTATTTT
>TRBD2|TRBJ2-3|few|TRBV9
CASSGVAGWVTDTQYF
TGTGCCAGCAGCGGAGTAGCGGGGTGGGTCACAGATACGCAGTATTTT
>TRBD2|TRBJ2-7|few|TRBV28
CASSPGSGRAYEQYF
TGTGCCAGCAGTCCCGGGAGCGGGAGAGCCTACGAGCAGTACTTC
>NA|TRBJ2-2|NA|TRBV10-3
CAISEPGGSAGELFF
TGTGCCATCAGTGAGCCCGGGGGCAGCGCCGGGGAGCTGTTTTTT
>NA|TRBJ1-2|NA|TRBV7-2
CASSQGGRVSDGYTF
TGTGCCAGCAGCCAAGGCGGGAGGGTTAGCGATGGCTACACCTTC
>TRBD2|TRBJ2-1|NA|TRBV25-1
CASSEYAGLAGEGNEQFF
TGTGCCAGCAGTGAATATGCCGGACTAGCGGGAGAAGGCAATGAGCAGTTCTTC
>NA|TRBJ1-5|NA|TRBV20-1
CSARMRGSSNQPQHF
TGCAGTGCTAGGATGCGGGGGAGTAGCAATCAGCCCCAGCATTTT
>NA|TRBJ1-2|NA|TRBV20-1
CSARYRAGDYGYTF
TGCAGTGCTAGATATCGGGCAGGGGACTATGGCTACACCTTC
>NA|TRBJ2-7|few|TRBV20-1
CSARDWGGAHSYEQYF
TGCAGTGCTAGAGATTGGGGCGGGGCCCACTCCTACGAGCAGTACTTC
>NA|TRBJ2-7|many|TRBV4-1
CASSQDGIATLSSYEQYF
TGCGCCAGCAGCCAAGATGGTATTGCGACCCTGAGCTCCTACGAGCAGTACTTC
>NA|TRBJ2-5|few|TRBV3-1
CASSQGARPETQYF
TGTGCCAGCAGCCAAGGTGCTAGACCCGAGACCCAGTACTTC
>NA|TRBJ1-1|once|TRBV14
CASSQFTEAFF
TGTGCCAGCAGCCAATTCACTGAAGCTTTCTTT
>NA|TRBJ2-3|many|TRBV20-1
CSASGLSLLSTDTQYF
TGCAGTGCTAGCGGACTGTCCCTTCTAAGCACAGATACGCAGTATTTT
>TRBD1|TRBJ1-2|NA|TRBV5-1
CASSEDRGDHYGYTF
TGCGCCAGCAGCGAAGACAGGGGCGATCACTACGGCTACACCTTC
>TRBD2|TRBJ2-1|NA|TRBV2
CASSRQDGLAGEGNEQFF
TGTGCCAGCAGCCGTCAAGACGGACTAGCGGGGGAAGGGAATGAGCAGTTCTTC
>NA|TRBJ1-1|few|TRBV7-9
CASSLSGLVGMNTEAFF
TGTGCCAGCAGCTTATCCGGGCTGGTAGGAATGAACACTGAAGCTTTCTTT
>NA|TRBJ1-2|NA|TRBV5-1
CASSLFSGNYGYTF
TGCGCCAGCAGCTTGTTCTCGGGGAACTATGGCTACACCTTC
>NA|TRBJ1-2|NA|TRBV2
CASSGQYRGYTF
TGTGCCAGCAGTGGACAGTATCGTGGCTACACCTTC
>NA|TRBJ1-2|few|TRBV25-1
CASSDPRVVGGYTF
TGTGCCAGCAGTGACCCCCGAGTGGTTGGTGGCTACACCTTC
>NA|TRBJ2-4|NA|TRBV28
CASIPSGGLAKNIQYF
TGTGCCAGCATCCCATCGGGCGGCCTAGCCAAAAACATTCAGTACTTC
>TRBD1|TRBJ2-4|NA|TRBV6-5
CASSLTGTKNIQYF
TGTGCCAGCAGCCTGACAGGGACCAAAAACATTCAGTACTTC
>TRBD2|TRBJ2-3|many|TRBV6-5
CASNGAGGLTDTQYF
TGTGCCAGCAACGGAGCGGGAGGCCTGACAGATACGCAGTATTTT
>NA|TRBJ1-5|few|TRBV28
CASSVTGLYRISNQPQHF
TGTGCCAGCAGTGTAACAGGGTTATACAGAATAAGCAATCAGCCCCAGCATTTT
>NA|TRBJ2-5|few|TRBV3-1
CASSHRGGTQYF
TGTGCCAGCAGCCACAGAGGGGGGACCCAGTACTTC
>TRBD2|TRBJ2-7|many|TRBV12-3/TRBV12-4
CASSPGLAGDEQYF
TGTGCCAGCAGTCCCGGGCTAGCGGGAGACGAGCAGTACTTC
>NA|TRBJ1-1|few|TRBV7-9
CASSLGGGGDTEAFF
TGTGCCAGCAGCTTAGGGGGGGGTGGGGACACTGAAGCTTTCTTT
>NA|TRBJ2-1|NA|TRBV28
CASREGQGGSHEQFF
TGTGCCAGCAGGGAGGGGCAGGGTGGCTCACATGAGCAGTTCTTC
>TRBD1|TRBJ2-7|many|TRBV29-1
CSVEDRDIRTGYAYEQYF
TGCAGCGTTGAAGATCGAGATATACGGACAGGGTATGCCTACGAGCAGTACTTC
>TRBD2|TRBJ2-1|NA|TRBV18
CASSPLAGPSGNEQFF
TGTGCCAGCTCACCCCTAGCGGGGCCTTCAGGGAATGAGCAGTTCTTC
>NA|TRBJ2-1|many|TRBV27
CASSFSAYNEQFF
TGTGCCAGCAGTTTCTCAGCATACAATGAGCAGTTCTTC
>NA|TRBJ1-2|NA|TRBV20-1
CSGTVVSNYGYTF
TGCAGTGGGACAGTAGTCTCTAACTATGGCTACACCTTC
>TRBD1|TRBJ2-6|NA|TRBV27
CASNPTGGASGANVLTF
TGTGCCAGCAACCCGACAGGGGGTGCCTCTGGGGCCAACGTCCTGACTTTC
>TRBD1|TRBJ2-7|many|TRBV6-5
CASSYRDRGSYEQYF
TGTGCCAGCAGCTACCGGGACAGGGGTTCCTACGAGCAGTACTTC
>NA|TRBJ2-7|few|TRBV6-5
CASSPDSFWQYF
TGTGCCAGCAGCCCCGACAGTTTTTGGCAGTACTTC
>TRBD2|TRBJ2-7|NA|TRBV7-9
CASTPLAGDGEQYF
TGTGCCAGCACCCCTCTAGCGGGAGATGGCGAGCAGTACTTC
>TRBD1|TRBJ1-2|few|TRBV4-1
CASSQAGGVIYGYTF
TGCGCCAGCAGCCAGGCAGGGGGCGTGATTTATGGCTACACCTTC
>TRBD1|TRBJ2-1|many|TRBV7-6
CASSSTGGALVDEQFF
TGTGCCAGCAGCAGCACAGGGGGCGCCCTTGTGGATGAGCAGTTCTTC
>NA|TRBJ1-1|NA|TRBV3-1
CASSHGTTTFF
TGTGCCAGCAGCCATGGGACAACAACTTTCTTT
>NA|TRBJ2-7|NA|TRBV10-3
CAIRRDLYEQYF
TGTGCCATCAGGAGGGACTTATACGAGCAGTACTTC